This T cell receptor (beta chain) was identified in a study of T-cell reconstitution after alpha-beta-depleted transplantation in children. Unique molecular identifiers were built into the TCRbeta library. TCRdb passed the PCR reads through MiXCR, listing each CDR3 protein once. This sample has around 410,000 distinct CDR3 sequences, with about a tenth found just once. Per germline, CDR1 DFQATT and CDR2 SNEGSKA (reference sequence). The CDR3 has 12 amino acids. The ends were cut back, 3 bases at V and 5 bases at J, with 8 bases in the middle. This chain connects TRBV20-1 to TRBJ1-5; tentatively, D is TRBD1 (5 bases). Sequenced here: PBMCs from the stem cell graft donor, sampled from the stem cell graft. This receptor was identified in a human donor who donated a stem cell graft to a child with acute myeloid leukemia. CDR3 amino acids: CSASQGDQPQHF. CDR3 coding DNA: TGCAGTGCTAGTCAAGGGGATCAGCCCCAGCATTTT.